This T cell receptor (beta chain) was captured by sequencing in a study of blood T cell repertoires in COVID-19. Some clones are missing from TCRdb's copy, which holds only in-frame ones; the method was immunoSEQ multiplex PCR. The table lists under 300,000 clones, roughly 77% of them singletons. Germline assignment: CDR1 MNHEY and CDR2 SVGAGI. CDR3 length: 13 amino acids. The V end was cut by 4 bases, the J end by 4 bases, with 10 bases between. The sample taken for sequencing was peripheral blood. This clonotype originated in an elderly woman with acute or convalescent COVID-19. The rearrangement uses TRBV6-5 and TRBJ1-2; D possibly corresponds to TRBD1 (5 bases). CDR3 residues: CASSFSGGYGYTF. The CDR3 DNA is TGTGCCAGCAGTTTTTCCGGGGGCTATGGCTACACCTTC.